These T cell receptor beta chains were read from a single sample in a study of shared clonotypes between healthy human individuals. Assay used: immunoSEQ multiplex PCR; TCRdb lists only in-frame clones, some missing. The sample consists of some 2.4 million clones, more than 85% of them appearing once. Sequenced material: naive CD4+ T cells from PBMCs. These TCRs come from a man aged 18 to 29 in good health. Some clones in this sample may be carry-over from other donors' samples. CDR3s include the opening cysteine and the closing phenylalanine or tryptophan. D genes are given only for firm matches. Clone size, where shown, is once, few, many, or a class for clones that have expanded.

j_call v_call clone_size d_call cdr3_aa cdr3_nt
TRBJ2-5 TRBV29-1 - - CSVEDTGAQETQYF TGCAGCGTTGAAGATACGGGGGCCCAAGAGACCCAGTACTTC
TRBJ2-3 TRBV4-2 - TRBD2 CASSQEKWGRGLAGVTDTQYF TGTGCCAGCAGCCAAGAGAAGTGGGGAAGGGGGCTAGCGGGAGTAACAGATACGCAGTATTTT
TRBJ2-7 TRBV28 - TRBD2 CASSLGGEGRYEQYF TGTGCCAGCAGTCTGGGTGGGGAGGGCCGATACGAGCAGTACTTC
TRBJ2-5 TRBV4-1 - TRBD2 CASSQDLAGGQTQYF TGCGCCAGCAGCCAAGATCTAGCGGGAGGTCAGACCCAGTACTTC
TRBJ1-1 TRBV6-5 - - CASSIGYREAFF TGTGCCAGCAGCATCGGATACAGAGAAGCTTTCTTT
TRBJ1-3 TRBV28 - TRBD1 CASSLQGGAGNTIYF TGTGCCAGCAGTTTACAAGGGGGCGCAGGTAACACCATATATTTT
TRBJ1-1 TRBV11-1 - - CASSLAPGEGENTEAFF TGTGCCAGCAGCTTAGCGCCCGGGGAGGGAGAGAACACTGAAGCTTTCTTT
TRBJ2-7 TRBV6-5 - TRBD2 CASSKTSESYEQYF TGTGCCAGCAGTAAGACTAGCGAGTCCTACGAGCAGTACTTC
TRBJ2-1 TRBV9 - - CASSVGGLANEQFF TGTGCCAGCAGCGTAGGGGGCTTAGCCAATGAGCAGTTCTTC
TRBJ2-1 TRBV28 once - CASSLLAGSSYNEQFF TGTGCCAGCAGTTTATTGGCCGGGAGCTCCTACAATGAGCAGTTCTTC
TRBJ2-1 TRBV7-9 - - CASSRLRGTAPNEQFF TGTGCCAGCAGCCGATTACGGGGGACAGCCCCTAATGAGCAGTTCTTC
TRBJ2-7 TRBV19 - TRBD2 CASSMGGRIYEQYF TGTGCCAGTAGTATGGGCGGGAGAATCTACGAGCAGTACTTC
TRBJ1-6 TRBV28 - TRBD1 CASRSGTVNSPLHF TGTGCCAGCCGTTCGGGGACAGTTAATTCACCCCTCCACTTT
TRBJ2-1 TRBV5-4 - TRBD2 CASSRQLAGGDEQFF TGTGCCAGCAGCCGCCAACTAGCGGGAGGGGATGAGCAGTTCTTC
TRBJ2-3 TRBV7-2 - - CASSATTARDTDTQYF TGTGCCAGCAGCGCCACAACTGCGCGCGACACAGATACGCAGTATTTT
TRBJ1-1 TRBV6-5 - - CASSRTVMNTEAFF TGTGCCAGCAGTCGGACGGTAATGAACACTGAAGCTTTCTTT
TRBJ1-5 TRBV19 once TRBD1 CASRVAQGASNQPQHF TGTGCCAGTAGAGTCGCACAGGGGGCTAGCAATCAGCCCCAGCATTTT
TRBJ2-5 TRBV5-6 once - CASSLFWVRETQYF TGTGCCAGCAGCTTGTTCTGGGTACGAGAGACCCAGTACTTC
TRBJ2-7 TRBV9 - - CASSVGTRSSYEQYF TGTGCCAGCAGCGTAGGCACGAGGAGCTCCTACGAGCAGTACTTC
TRBJ1-1 TRBV11-2 once TRBD1 CASSFDRGRITEAFF TGTGCCAGCAGCTTCGACAGGGGGCGGATCACTGAAGCTTTCTTT
TRBJ1-2 TRBV7-9 - - CASSEGMRGYGYTF TGTGCCAGCAGCGAAGGGATGAGGGGCTATGGCTACACCTTC
TRBJ2-1 TRBV6-4 - - CASSDRRTTSYNEQFF TGTGCCAGCAGTGACCGTAGGACTACCTCCTACAATGAGCAGTTCTTC
TRBJ2-5 TRBV27 once - CASSQVGLTYQETQYF TGTGCCAGCAGCCAAGTCGGACTCACGTACCAAGAGACCCAGTACTTC
TRBJ2-3 TRBV18 - - CASSPISTDTQYF TGTGCCAGCTCACCTATTAGCACAGATACGCAGTATTTT
TRBJ1-2 TRBV18 - - CASSLGREGYTF TGTGCCAGCTCGTTAGGACGAGAGGGCTACACCTTC
TRBJ2-3 TRBV6-4 - TRBD1 CASSAYRGGTDTQYF TGTGCCAGCAGTGCCTACAGGGGGGGCACAGATACGCAGTATTTT
TRBJ1-5 TRBV4-2 - - CASSQGREQPQHF TGTGCCAGCAGCCAAGGTAGGGAGCAGCCCCAGCATTTT
TRBJ2-1 TRBV7-3 - - CASSLGLALNNEQFF TGTGCCAGCAGCTTAGGGCTAGCACTCAACAATGAGCAGTTCTTC
TRBJ2-1 TRBV7-9 - TRBD2 CASSPGLAGGRGNEQFF TGTGCCAGCAGCCCCGGACTAGCGGGAGGGCGTGGGAATGAGCAGTTCTTC
TRBJ2-7 TRBV29-1 - TRBD2 CSVEMAGGGKYEQYF TGCAGCGTTGAAATGGCGGGAGGGGGGAAATACGAGCAGTACTTC
TRBJ1-1 TRBV15 once - CATSPRGIGGRDANTEAFF TGTGCCACCAGCCCCCGTGGTATTGGGGGGCGAGACGCGAACACTGAAGCTTTCTTT
TRBJ2-7 TRBV19 once - CASSKLVFYEQYF TGTGCCAGTAGCAAACTAGTTTTCTACGAGCAGTACTTC
TRBJ1-3 TRBV28 - - CASSLPAGNTIYF TGTGCCAGCAGTTTACCGGCCGGAAACACCATATATTTT
TRBJ1-1 TRBV6-4 - - CASSDRTNTEAFF TGTGCCAGCAGTGACAGGACGAACACTGAAGCTTTCTTT
TRBJ2-1 TRBV7-2 - - CASSLDRVNEQFF TGTGCCAGCAGCCTCGACCGAGTCAATGAGCAGTTCTTC
TRBJ2-7 TRBV9 - TRBD1 CASSATGTGIDEQYF TGTGCCAGCAGCGCGACCGGGACAGGGATCGACGAGCAGTACTTC
TRBJ2-6 TRBV4-3 - TRBD2 CASSRLAGATSGANVLTF TGCGCCAGCAGCAGGTTGGCGGGAGCAACTTCCGGGGCCAACGTCCTGACTTTC
TRBJ2-7 TRBV2 - TRBD1 CASSDVRQGQKEQYF TGTGCCAGCAGTGACGTGCGACAGGGGCAAAAAGAGCAGTACTTC
TRBJ1-2 TRBV20-1 - - CSAREGRGYTF TGCAGTGCTAGAGAAGGAAGAGGCTACACCTTC
TRBJ2-3 TRBV7-2 - - CASSLLGLYTDTQYF TGTGCCAGCAGCTTGCTGGGGCTTTACACAGATACGCAGTATTTT
TRBJ2-2 TRBV28 - - CASSWPGTPGELFF TGTGCCAGCAGTTGGCCAGGGACGCCCGGGGAGCTGTTTTTT
TRBJ2-2 TRBV28 - - CASSLRGRGELFF TGTGCCAGCAGTCTACGCGGTCGCGGGGAGCTGTTTTTT
TRBJ2-1 TRBV7-3 - TRBD2 CASSLMVTSGRQNEQFF TGTGCCAGCAGCTTAATGGTCACTAGCGGGCGGCAGAATGAGCAGTTCTTC
TRBJ1-2 TRBV7-2 - - CASTIELNYGYTF TGTGCCAGCACTATCGAATTGAACTATGGCTACACCTTC
TRBJ1-1 TRBV7-9 once - CASSSDLSHDLNTEAFF TGTGCCAGCAGCTCAGATCTAAGCCACGACTTGAACACTGAAGCTTTCTTT
TRBJ2-1 TRBV7-3 - - CASSQRRGADEQFF TGTGCCAGCAGCCAACGAAGAGGGGCCGATGAGCAGTTCTTC
TRBJ2-5 TRBV5-1 - - CASSFSGVQETQYF TGCGCCAGCAGCTTCTCGGGAGTACAAGAGACCCAGTACTTC
TRBJ1-4 TRBV5-4 - TRBD1 CASSTTGAGEKLFF TGTGCCAGCAGCACTACAGGGGCGGGCGAAAAACTGTTTTTT
TRBJ2-1 TRBV7-3 once TRBD2 CASSQSGNNEQFF TGTGCCAGCAGCCAGAGCGGGAACAATGAGCAGTTCTTC
TRBJ1-5 TRBV29-1 - - CSVASHSNQPQHF TGCAGCGTTGCCTCTCATAGCAATCAGCCCCAGCATTTT
TRBJ1-2 TRBV30 - - CAWSPFQGEAYGYTF TGTGCCTGGAGTCCCTTCCAGGGTGAGGCCTACGGCTACACCTTC
TRBJ2-3 TRBV5-1 - - CASSLFTGTSDTQYF TGCGCCAGCAGCTTGTTTACGGGGACCTCGGATACGCAGTATTTT
TRBJ2-2 TRBV21-1 - - CASGQGPNTGELFF TGTGCCAGCGGACAGGGTCCGAACACCGGGGAGCTGTTTTTT
TRBJ1-3 TRBV9 - - CASNNQGSLSGNTIYF TGTGCCAGCAACAACCAGGGGTCCCTCTCTGGAAACACCATATATTTT
TRBJ1-5 TRBV10-3 - - CAIQEGINQPQHF TGTGCCATCCAAGAGGGGATTAATCAGCCCCAGCATTTT